The sequence of this TCR beta chain was determined in a study of shared clonotypes between healthy human individuals. Naive CD8 cells were CD45RO-negative, positively selected for CCR7, excluding terminally differentiated effector memory CD45RA+ cells. CDR1 is MDHEN and CDR2 is SYDVKM in the germline V gene. This CDR3 is 15 amino acids long. V was cut by 5 bases and J by 3 bases, with 17 bases left in between. This clone was found once. Assay used: immunoSEQ multiplex PCR; TCRdb lists only in-frame clones, some missing. This repertoire shows around 1.9 million clones, about 92% found once; its top ten account for approximately 1.7%.

The receptor's source is a man younger than 35 in good health. Some clones in this sample may be carry-over from other donors' samples. The sequenced material came from naive CD8+ T cells from PBMCs. The chain couples TRBV28 to TRBJ2-7; the D call may be TRBD1 or TRBD2 (6 bases each). DNA for the CDR3: TGTGCCAGCAGTCCCCTTTGGGGGGCTGGCTACGAGCAGTACTTC. Protein sequence: CASSPLWGAGYEQYF.